This is a list of T cell receptor beta chains from one sample in a study of read filtering for tumor transcriptome and immune sequencing. Using its own MiXCR run on the reads, TCRdb lists one record per CDR3 protein. The repertoire holds 49,000 or so distinct CDR3 sequences, with approximately 12% as singletons. The sample taken for sequencing was a population of CD138-negative cells sorted from bone marrow. The source is a donor at least 40 years old with multiple myeloma. Both conserved end residues are part of each CDR3. D genes are given only for firm matches. For some rows the clone size is stated as once, few or many, or as a class when expanded; others skip it.

size	V	J	D	DNA	CDR3
many	TRBV2	TRBJ2-7	TRBD2	TGTGCCGGCCAGGTTAGCGGGAGCTGGGAGCAGTACTTC	CAGQVSGSWEQYF
many	TRBV5-1	TRBJ2-3	TRBD1	TGCGCCAGCTCTGAGACAGGGGGCTCCTTAGCGGATACGCAGTATTTT	CASSETGGSLADTQYF
many	TRBV20-1	TRBJ2-7	TRBD2	TGCAGTGCTAGAGATCGGCTAGCGGGAGCGATGAACTACGAGCAGTACTTC	CSARDRLAGAMNYEQYF
many	TRBV3-1	TRBJ1-1	TRBD1	TGTGCCAGCAGCCGGGACAGGGGTTTATTATCTGAAGCTTTCTTT	CASSRDRGLLSEAFF
many	TRBV2	TRBJ1-5	TRBD1	TGTGCCAGCAGGAGACAGGGCGGTAATCAGCCCCAGCATTTT	CASRRQGGNQPQHF
many	TRBV5-1	TRBJ2-1	TRBD2	TGCGCCAGCAGCCCGGGACTAGCGCAATACAGTGAGCAGTTCTTC	CASSPGLAQYSEQFF
many	TRBV12-3/TRBV12-4	TRBJ1-1	.	TGTGCCAGCAGTTTAGACGCAGTGAACACTGAAGCTTTCTTT	CASSLDAVNTEAFF
many	TRBV11-2	TRBJ2-1	.	TGTGCCAGCAGCTTCCAGGGCTCCTACAATGAGCAGTTCTTC	CASSFQGSYNEQFF
many	TRBV7-2	TRBJ2-7	.	TGTGCCAGCAGCTTAGTAACCCGACTTGGCCTTCTACCCTACGAGCAGTACTTC	CASSLVTRLGLLPYEQYF
many	TRBV2	TRBJ1-2	.	TGTGCCAGCAGTGAAGGGGGAGGCCGGAGCTATGGCTACACCTTC	CASSEGGGRSYGYTF
many	TRBV7-2	TRBJ2-7	.	TGTGCCAGCAGCCGCAATAGAGGGAACGAGCAGTACTTC	CASSRNRGNEQYF
many	TRBV7-9	TRBJ2-5	TRBD2	TGTGCCAGCAGCTTAGTTCCAGCGGGAGGCGGGGAGACCCAGTACTTC	CASSLVPAGGGETQYF
.	TRBV7-2	TRBJ2-1	.	TGTGCCAGCAGCTTCGAGAGGTTGGATGAGCAGTTCTTC	CASSFERLDEQFF
many	TRBV11-2	TRBJ2-3	.	TGTGCCAGCAGTACGGCCGGAATTAGCACAGATACGCAGTATTTT	CASSTAGISTDTQYF
few	TRBV6-6	TRBJ1-5	.	TGTGCCAGCACCGGAGGACAGCGCAATCAGCCCCAGCATTTT	CASTGGQRNQPQHF
many	TRBV4-1	TRBJ2-7	.	TGCGCCAGCAGCCAAGACCAAGGGTACGAGCAGTACTTC	CASSQDQGYEQYF
many	TRBV3-1	TRBJ2-5	.	TGTGCCAGCAGCCAAGAGACCCAGTACTTC	CASSQETQYF
many	TRBV18	TRBJ1-5	.	TGTGCCAGCTCATCCGAGGGTTTCAATCAGCCCCAGCATTTT	CASSSEGFNQPQHF
many	TRBV7-3	TRBJ2-6	.	TGTGCCAGCAGCCCCAACTCCGGGGCCAACGTCCTGACTTTC	CASSPNSGANVLTF
many	TRBV5-1	TRBJ2-2	TRBD2	TGCGCCAGCAGCGCCGGGACTAGAGACACCGGGGAGCTGTTTTTT	CASSAGTRDTGELFF
many	TRBV12-3/TRBV12-4	TRBJ1-1	TRBD1	TGTGCCAGCAGGGGGACGCAGGGGACAGTAGCTTTCTTT	CASRGTQGTVAFF
many	TRBV29-1	TRBJ1-1	.	TGCAGCGTGCCCGGACAGCAAAACACTGAAGCTTTCTTT	CSVPGQQNTEAFF
.	TRBV20-1	TRBJ1-1	.	TGCAGTGCTTATAGACAGCCAAGGAGCACCGAAGCTTTCTTT	CSAYRQPRSTEAFF
many	TRBV20-1	TRBJ2-1	TRBD2	TGCAGTGCTATACCCGATAGCGGGAGACACAATGAGCAGTTCTTC	CSAIPDSGRHNEQFF
few	TRBV5-4	TRBJ2-2	.	TGTGCCAGCAGCCATGGGGGAGTGAACACCGGGGAGCTGTTTTTT	CASSHGGVNTGELFF
many	TRBV27	TRBJ2-7	.	TGTGCCAGCTCCTTCTACGGGGCCCAGCGCATCTACGAGCAGTACTTC	CASSFYGAQRIYEQYF
.	TRBV4-1	TRBJ1-2	TRBD1	TGCGCCAGCAGCCCGGACGGCGGACAGGGGAATGGCTACACCTTC	CASSPDGGQGNGYTF
many	TRBV20-1	TRBJ2-3	TRBD1	TGCAGTGCTAGGCGGCAGGGGGCTAGCACAGATACGCAGTATTTT	CSARRQGASTDTQYF
many	TRBV11-1	TRBJ2-7	TRBD1	TGTGCCAGCAGGCCTCTTTCTCAGGGGGCCGAGCAGTACTTC	CASRPLSQGAEQYF
many	TRBV20-1	TRBJ2-3	TRBD2	TGCAGTGCAACCGGGAGGGCTAGCGTCCGCACAGATACGCAGTATTTT	CSATGRASVRTDTQYF
many	TRBV24-1	TRBJ2-3	.	TGTGCCACCTCCCGGGGAGATACGCAGTATTTT	CATSRGDTQYF
few	TRBV10-3	TRBJ1-5	TRBD1	TGTGCCATCGGAGATCAGGGGGCGGCTCAGCCCCAGCATTTT	CAIGDQGAAQPQHF
few	TRBV30	TRBJ1-5	.	TGTGCCTGGAGTGTTAGGGCAAATCAGCCCCAGCATTTT	CAWSVRANQPQHF
many	TRBV5-1	TRBJ2-2	TRBD1	TGCGCCAGCTCGGGACAGGGTACCGGGGAGCTGTTTTTT	CASSGQGTGELFF
.	TRBV7-8	TRBJ2-1	.	TGTGCCAGCAGCACACTAGAAAATGAGCAGTTCTTC	CASSTLENEQFF
many	TRBV7-2	TRBJ2-1	.	TGTGCCAGCAGCCGGGCGGGGGCGCCCAGCAATGAGCAGTTCTTC	CASSRAGAPSNEQFF
many	TRBV7-3	TRBJ2-2	.	TGTGCCAGCAGCTTCAGACCCGGGGGAGAATCCGGGGAGCTGTTTTTT	CASSFRPGGESGELFF
many	TRBV6-1	TRBJ2-1	.	TGTGCCAGCAGTGAAGGCGGCGAGCAGTTCTTC	CASSEGGEQFF
many	TRBV19	TRBJ1-1	.	TGTGCCAGTAGTATCGGGTGGGCGACAGGTCGGTATAACACTGAAGCTTTCTTT	CASSIGWATGRYNTEAFF
many	TRBV5-1	TRBJ1-4	.	TGCGCCAGCAGCTTTAGTGCAACTAATGAAAAACTGTTTTTT	CASSFSATNEKLFF
many	TRBV24-1	TRBJ2-2	.	TGTGCCACCAGTGATAGGCAGGGTCAACACACCGGGGAGCTGTTTTTT	CATSDRQGQHTGELFF
many	TRBV4-1	TRBJ1-1	.	TGCGCCACTGGGGAAAGGGAGAACACTGAAGCTTTCTTT	CATGERENTEAFF
.	TRBV18	TRBJ2-5	.	TGTGCCAGCTCACCTGCAGAGACCCAGTACTTC	CASSPAETQYF
many	TRBV7-2	TRBJ2-7	TRBD1	TGTGCCAGCAGCGGCGGGACAGGGAGTACCTACGAGCAGTACTTC	CASSGGTGSTYEQYF
.	TRBV19	TRBJ2-1	.	TGTGCCAGTAGTATAGGAGACGGGAGACGGCAGTTCTTC	CASSIGDGRRQFF